This T cell receptor beta chain was documented in a study of Ad26.COV2.S vaccination and SARS-CoV-2 variants (dated by TCRdb to about 2021). For the study in its entirety: Donors in the vaccine arm were drawn from COV1001, a multicentre, randomized, double-blind, placebo-controlled phase I-IIa trial testing Ad26.COV2.S in healthy adults. TCRbeta repertoire sequencing was used to assess the specificity and breadth of SARS-CoV-2-reactive T cell receptors after Ad26.COV2.S vaccination. Trial participants were randomized into five groups of five: low-dose or high-dose Ad26.COV2.S given once or twice, or placebo on both occasions. Ad26.COV2.S was administered intramuscularly at 5 x 10^10 or 1 x 10^11 viral particles, either as a single shot or as two shots given 56 days apart. Throughout the experiments and outcome assessment, investigators stayed blinded to trial group allocation. A total of 32 samples were included in the TCR-sequenced set, comprising around 19 Ad26.COV2.S vaccine recipients, 5 placebo recipients and 8 SARS-CoV-2 convalescent individuals. Study-wide findings and limitations: Compared with placebo recipients, Ad26.COV2.S recipients showed higher spike-specific TCR breadth (P = 0.0014). According to the authors, total T cell responses may have been underestimated by the TCR breadth and depth analyses. After vaccination, substantial breadth of spike-specific CD8+ and CD4+ T cell responses was reported. Vaccine and placebo recipients had comparable non-spike TCR breadth, which fits with the vaccine containing only spike. Comparing responses between vaccine doses or regimens was not something the study was powered to do.

The immunoSEQ Assay was the method used to sequence TCRbeta CDR3 regions. After extraction, genomic DNA underwent amplification by bias-controlled multiplex PCR, followed by high-throughput sequencing. Concerning the study's data processing: To quantify the absolute abundance of every unique TCRbeta CDR3 region, sequences were collapsed and filtered. Usable DNA was measured by amplifying reference genes present in all nucleated cells, and TCRbeta template counts were normalized to that usable DNA to estimate T cell fraction. Repertoire TCRs were annotated as SARS-CoV-2-specific when V gene, CDR3 amino acid sequence and J gene were exactly matched to a known reactive TCR set. The reference SARS-CoV-2 TCR set was obtained from MIRA and was filtered for enrichment in COVID-19-positive ImmuneCODE repertoires, whereby public or cross-reactive TCRs were removed. Using the MIRA antigens, annotated TCRs were further analysed by specific ORF or by position within an ORF. Breadth was defined as annotated unique rearrangements over total unique productive rearrangements; depth was the summed frequency of those rearrangements. Two-sided Wilcoxon rank-sum tests were applied when comparing TCR breadth between groups. Here the immuneACCESS table is served through TCRdb, limited to in-frame sequences with V and J called. Missing clones are a known gap in these copies; in checked studies unresolved V genes cover under half, and the rest lacks a known reason. V and J calls and clone size are as listed in that table; D and trimming were resolved from the DNA. The sample data list hundreds of thousands of clones, and about 88% of these were observed just once. Around 6.4% of the sample lies in the top ten.

The sample's treatment or condition, from its label and the paper: approximately 18 received Ad26.COV2.S at low or high dose, single or two shots; several received placebo; per-sample allocation not given. Repertoires of vaccine and placebo recipients were sequenced from samples taken on day 63 after the first injection. Cohort 1b enrolled fewer than 30 adults aged 18-55 years at a single site in Boston, USA, between 29 July and 7 August 2020. As a vaccine, Ad26.COV2.S was a replication-incompetent adenovirus type 26 vector that expressed a prefusion-stabilized SARS-CoV-2 spike protein derived from the original Wuhan strain. The CDR3 runs 15 amino acids, cysteine and phenylalanine included. CDR3 DNA only is kept here, 45 bases in frame from base 1. The germline V gene sets CDR1 to SGHDT and CDR2 to YYEEEE. V is reduced by 0 bases and J by 8 bases, leaving a spacing of 17 bases between them. As concerns this clone: There is no known antigen for this receptor. Within one base of it there is no much larger clone, and no base qualities were kept.

Sequenced material: peripheral blood, taken in a trial of Ad26.COV2.S vaccine versus placebo. Recombination linked TRBV5-6 to TRBJ1-2; the D segment cannot be called with confidence. The source is a person aged 18 to 65 who received the Ad26.COV2.S COVID-19 vaccine or a placebo. The DNA sequence is as follows: TGTGCCAGCAGCTTGGCTTTGCTCGGGGTTGTGGGCTACACCTTC. It codes for CASSLALLGVVGYTF.